What follows describes a single T cell receptor beta chain. Its antigen is not yet known. Per-base qualities were not stored, and no clone one base away is much larger. The sample originates from a study of T cell repertoires in aging, cancer and after chemotherapy (dated by TCRdb to the late 2010s). Regarding the complete study: The donors fell into six age groups ranging from 30 or younger to 70 or older, and each group had at least three individuals. The cohort comprised 218 cancer patients, 94 with hematological and roughly 120 with solid cancers, plus 95 healthy donors as a reference group. Roughly 10 million TCR reads were contained in the full dataset. TCR repertoires from healthy donor controls were recorded over periods of several months to years and showed clear clonal overlap between repeated samplings. Peripheral blood TCR beta repertoires from healthy donors and cancer patients were profiled to examine immunoaging and T cell reconstitution after chemotherapy.

Broad study findings and their caveats: In both cancer cohorts, the median generation probability rose over the chemotherapy interval, which suggests that the repertoire was reconstituted through rebound thymic output. Compared with age-matched healthy donors, untreated patients with either hematological or solid cancers had significantly lower TCR diversity in the blood along with higher clonality. Declining TCR diversity with age in healthy donors was mainly explained by loss of richness; in cancer patients, loss of evenness also contributed. It was noted by the authors that conclusions about immunological memory after chemotherapy cannot be drawn from the repertoire data.

Rearranged TRB sequences spanning V, D and J segments were amplified in a multiplex touch-down PCR with a mixed TRB-A/B primer pool. Two consecutive PCR reactions with Phusion HS II polymerase added Illumina adapters and sample indices to the amplicons. Amplicons were gel-purified using the NucleoSpin Gel and PCR Clean-up kit and were subsequently checked with Qubit and an Agilent 2100 Bioanalyzer. Sequencing of libraries was carried out on an Illumina MiSeq in 600-cycle, single-indexed, paired-end runs. On the authors' methods: TRB sequences were processed with MiXCR versions 2.12 and 3.0.5. A clone was defined as each unique CDR3 nucleotide sequence, and only productive sequences supported by at least two reads were kept. The repertoire metrics were Shannon diversity, evenness, clonality (calculated as one minus evenness), and diversity profiles parameterized by alpha from 0 to 5. The IGoR algorithm was used to calculate generation probabilities for clones in the paired samples taken before and after chemotherapy. TCRdb reprocessing: public reads trimmed at Q25 with fastp, clones called with MiXCR, in-frame beta chains kept. Each CDR3 protein gets just one entry, which takes the most common genes and DNA from the rows behind it. TCRdb, rather than the study authors, made the V and J calls. Counted in this sample were some 10,000 distinct CDR3 sequences; approximately 33% of them appeared once. Of the sample, about 3% falls within the top ten clones.

Genomic DNA extracted from peripheral blood, rather than sorted cells or RNA, was used as the source for amplification of TCR beta rearrangements. Including cysteine and phenylalanine, the CDR3 has 16 amino acids. Only the CDR3 portion is preserved as DNA: 48 bases, with reading frame beginning at the first base. Trimmed from V: 3 bases; trimmed from J: 8 bases; junction bases lacking a gene match: 12. As encoded in the germline V gene, CDR1 is ENHRY while CDR2 is SYGVKD. The clonotype was recovered from a human donor in good health. Sequencing was carried out using blood. The chain was built from TRBV10-3 and TRBJ2-1, with TRBD2 identical over 8 junction bases. The nucleotides are TGTGCCATCAGTGATTGGACTAGCCTTTTACCACATGAGCAGTTCTTC. Protein translation: CAISDWTSLLPHEQFF.